This T cell receptor beta chain was sequenced in a study of STAT5B mutations in CD4+ large granular lymphocyte leukemia. Overall study findings and caveats: Patient CD4-sorted repertoires looked more clonal than healthy CD4+ repertoires, even without putative leukemic clones. Compared with healthy controls (2/35), patient top clones favored TRBV06 (8/27).

Germline loops: CDR1 LGHNA, CDR2 YSLEER. Trimming removed 2 bases at V and 1 base at J, with 11 bases between. This CDR3 is built from 16 residues. Assay used: immunoSEQ multiplex PCR; TCRdb lists only in-frame clones, some missing. The table shows approximately 33,000 clones, with 88% occurring only once. Notes on this clone: Antigen unknown.

This chain joins TRBV4-3 and TRBJ2-2; D possibly corresponds to TRBD1 (6 bases). The sequenced material came from CD4+ T cells from blood buffy coats. The clonotype originates from a human donor in good health. In nucleotides, the CDR3 is TGCGCCAGCAGCCAACCCTACAGGGTGAACACCGGGGAGCTGTTTTTT. Amino acids: CASSQPYRVNTGELFF.